This TCR beta chain stems from a study of blood T cell repertoires in COVID-19. Whole-study context: T cells, B-cell-depleted T cells, or PBMCs supplied cDNA or gDNA.

There are 15 residues in the CDR3. With 4 bases clipped from V and 4 bases from J, the junction kept 5 bases outside the gene matches. Germline V gene sequence: CDR1 LGHDT, CDR2 YNNKEL (reference sequence). Authors' methods: By means of reference gene primer amplification, nucleated cell counts were estimated. The data were produced by immunoSEQ multiplex PCR, yet TCRdb's version contains in-frame clones alone and is incomplete. V, J and clone size reflect that table, while D and trimming were determined from the DNA. The sample has 200,000 to 250,000 clones; around nine tenths are singletons. Clinical history reported by participants formed the basis on which cohorts were assigned.

Sequences were obtained from PBMCs or T cells enriched from blood (not recorded which). J is TRBJ2-2 and V is TRBV3-1 (or the pseudogene TRBV3-2); 8 positions agree with TRBD2. The source of this sequence is a woman in her 50s with acute COVID-19. The CDR3 loop is CASSLPGGCTGELFF. The CDR3 coding sequence is TGTGCCAGCAGCCTTCCGGGAGGGTGCACCGGGGAGCTGTTTTTT.